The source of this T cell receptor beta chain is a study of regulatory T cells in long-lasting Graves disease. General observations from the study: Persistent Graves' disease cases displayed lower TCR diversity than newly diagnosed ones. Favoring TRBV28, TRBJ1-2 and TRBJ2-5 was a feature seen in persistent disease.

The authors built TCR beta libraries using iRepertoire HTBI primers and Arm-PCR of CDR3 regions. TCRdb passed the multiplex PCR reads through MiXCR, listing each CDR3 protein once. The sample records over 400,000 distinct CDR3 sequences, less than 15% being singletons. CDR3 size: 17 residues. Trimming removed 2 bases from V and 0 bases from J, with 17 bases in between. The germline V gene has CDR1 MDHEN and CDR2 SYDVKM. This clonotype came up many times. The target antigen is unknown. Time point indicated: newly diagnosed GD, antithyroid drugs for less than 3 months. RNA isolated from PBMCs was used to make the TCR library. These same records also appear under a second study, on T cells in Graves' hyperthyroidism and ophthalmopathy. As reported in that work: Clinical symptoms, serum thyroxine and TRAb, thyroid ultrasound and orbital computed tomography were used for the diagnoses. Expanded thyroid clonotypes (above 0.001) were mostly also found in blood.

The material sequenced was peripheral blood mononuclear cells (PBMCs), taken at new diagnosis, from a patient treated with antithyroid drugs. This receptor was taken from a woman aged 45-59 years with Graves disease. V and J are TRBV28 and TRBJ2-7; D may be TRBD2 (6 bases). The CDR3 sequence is CASSLELWAGNSYEQYF. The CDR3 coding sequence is TGTGCCAGCAGTTTAGAATTATGGGCGGGGAACTCCTACGAGCAGTACTTC.